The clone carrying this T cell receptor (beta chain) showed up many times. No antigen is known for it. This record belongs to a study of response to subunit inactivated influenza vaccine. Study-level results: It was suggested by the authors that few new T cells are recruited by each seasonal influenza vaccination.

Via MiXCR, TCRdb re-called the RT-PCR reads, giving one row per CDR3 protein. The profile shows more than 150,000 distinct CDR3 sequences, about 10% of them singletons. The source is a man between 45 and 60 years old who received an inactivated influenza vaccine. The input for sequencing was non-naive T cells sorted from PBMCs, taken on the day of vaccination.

CDR3 nucleotide sequence: TGCAGTGCTAGTCTTCCCGAGGAACTGGATCCCGACGAGCAGTACTTC. Amino acids: CSASLPEELDPDEQYF. The V gene is TRBV20-1, the J gene TRBJ2-7; D is unresolved. CDR3 length equals 16 residues. Looked up from germline, CDR1 is DFQATT and CDR2 is SNEGSKA (reference sequence). With 3 bases removed from V and 5 bases from J, the gap between germline ends came to 23 bases.